These 10 T cell receptor beta chains were sequenced from one sample in a study of graft-versus-host responses after intestinal transplantation. Sequencing used immunoSEQ multiplex PCR; TCRdb keeps in-frame clones, though not all of them. The sample contains about 88,000 clones, about 94% of which appear only once. These receptors' antigens are unknown. Sequences were derived from unstimulated CD4+ T cells sorted from spleen or lymph node cells, sampled before transplant. The receptors derive from a human donor who was the organ donor for an intestinal transplant.

The chain links TRBV18 to TRBJ1-6, with TRBD1 as a possible D gene (6 bases). Trimming cost V 3 bases and J 13 bases, with 22 bases left between them. CDR1 is KGHSH, CDR2 LQKENI, per germline. The CDR3 length is 16 residues. The CDR3 loop reads CASSPPGHKDVSPLHF. The CDR3 DNA is TGTGCCAGCTCACCCCCGGGACACAAAGACGTGTCTCCCCTCCACTTT.

This CDR3 is CAWSVHQGWTEAFF. CDR3 coding DNA: TGTGCCTGGAGTGTACATCAGGGTTGGACTGAAGCTTTCTTT. V gene TRBV30 combines with J gene TRBJ1-1, with a possible D match to TRBD1 (5 bases). Germline-derived CDR1 and CDR2 are GTSNPN and SVGIG (reference sequence). This CDR3 has 14 amino acids. The V end lost 0 bases, the J end lost 5 bases, and 13 bases lay between the germline ends.

About this clone itself: This CDR3 is also generated by other DNA sequences in the sample. The chain couples TRBV19 to TRBJ2-7; TRBD1 aligns across 7 bases. Germline V gene data show CDR1 as LNHDA and CDR2 as SQIVND (reference sequence). The CDR3 loop spans 12 amino acids. Trimming cost V 10 bases and J 2 bases; bases outside gene matches: 5. The CDR3 region is CATRDRAYEQYF. CDR3 DNA: TGTGCCACAAGGGACAGAGCCTACGAGCAGTACTTC.

This chain connects TRBV7-3 to TRBJ1-1; D possibly corresponds to TRBD1 (5 bases). The CDR3 is made up of 15 amino acids. CDR1 and CDR2 from the germline V gene are SGHTA and FQGTGA. Trimming took off 2 bases at V and 0 bases at J, with 10 bases between the two ends. The CDR3 loop is CASSLSRGMNTEAFF. The CDR3 bases are TGTGCCAGCAGCTTATCGCGGGGCATGAACACTGAAGCTTTCTTT. Drawing the rest from reference TRBV7-3 and TRBJ1-1, the complete variable domain is GAGVSQTPSNKVTEKGKYVELRCDPISGHTALYWYRQSLGQGPEFLIYFQGTGAADDSGLPNDRFFAVRPEGSVSTLKIQRTERGDSAVYLCASSLSRGMNTEAFFGQGTRLTVV.

The chain carries TRBV7-9 and TRBJ1-3; D might be TRBD1 (5 bases). The CDR3 has 14 amino acids. The germline V gene encodes CDR1 SEHNR and CDR2 FQNEAQ (reference sequence). The V and J ends lost 2 bases and 3 bases respectively, with 8 bases between them. The CDR3 DNA reads TGTGCCAGCAGCTTATTAGGGGATGGAAACACCATATATTTT. Translated, it gives CASSLLGDGNTIYF.

J is TRBJ2-2 and V is TRBV6-5; D might be TRBD1 (7 bases). The CDR3 is made up of 15 amino acids. CDR1 is MNHEY and CDR2 is SVGAGI in the germline V gene. V lost 6 bases to trimming and J lost 7 bases, with 18 bases between them. CDR3: CASRPQGGDRGELFF. CDR3 DNA: TGTGCCAGCAGGCCGCAGGGGGGTGATCGCGGGGAGCTGTTTTTT.

This rearrangement joins TRBV5-1 to TRBJ1-5; D uncertain. CDR1 SGHRS and CDR2 YFSETQ come from the germline V gene. This CDR3 has 17 amino acids. V shed 0 bases and J shed 4 bases, with 17 bases lying between them. The CDR3 DNA is TGCGCCAGCAGCTTGGGTCCGGGTGGGGAACCTAATCAGCCCCAGCATTTT. It codes for CASSLGPGGEPNQPQHF.

The chain couples TRBV6-1 to TRBJ2-7; TRBD1 aligns across 7 bases. The junction had 10 bases not matched to a gene; V was cut back by 5 bases and J by 3 bases. The germline V gene has CDR1 MNHNS and CDR2 SASEGT. The CDR3 sequence is 15 residues long. CDR3 protein: CASSWRQGIGYEQYF. The CDR3 bases are TGTGCCAGCAGTTGGAGACAGGGTATAGGCTACGAGCAGTACTTC.

This clone was observed a few times. CDR3 bases: TGCAGCGGAGGCGACGTTGTCCAAGAGACCCAGTACTTC. It codes for CSGGDVVQETQYF. This rearrangement joins TRBV29-1 to TRBJ2-5; D is unresolved. Germline CDR1 is SQVTM and CDR2 is ANQGSEA. Trimming stripped 7 bases from V and 1 base from J, with 13 bases between. CDR3 length: 13 amino acids.

This sequence joins TRBV5-1 and TRBJ1-1; D unclear. This CDR3 has 12 residues. Germline-derived CDR1 and CDR2 are SGHRS and YFSETQ. V dropped 2 bases and J dropped 7 bases, with 9 bases sitting between them. CDR3 DNA: TGCGCCAGCAGCTTACGGTATGGTGAAGCTTTCTTT. Translated, it gives CASSLRYGEAFF.